This entry concerns a single TCR beta chain. Its target is unknown. CDR1 SGHRS and CDR2 YFSETQ come from the germline V gene. The CDR3 consists of 14 residues. Trimming pared 4 bases from V and 3 bases from J, leaving 14 bases between. This record belongs to a study of memory CD4+ T cells and cytomegalovirus serostatus. Single viable CD3+CD4+CD8-CD45RO+ cells were sorted as the memory CD4+ T cells. CD4+ T cells were isolated by positive magnetic selection. The study, taken as a whole, reports: The CMV-associated TCR signature appears largely within the CD4+ memory repertoire.

Source study methods: After removing out-of-frame reads, under 2.5 million distinct TCRbeta sequences remained. Measured with immunoSEQ multiplex PCR; TCRdb has only the in-frame clones, and not every one. From that table come the V and J calls and clone size; the DNA was used to work out D and trimming. The data show tens of thousands of clones, with 82% seen just once and roughly 0.59% held by the top ten. This sequence originates from an adult in good health and CMV-seronegative. Material for sequencing was memory CD4+ T cells from blood. J is TRBJ2-7 and V is TRBV5-1, with no clear D. The CDR3 spells CASSPNPGSYEQYF. In DNA, the CDR3 is TGCGCCAGCAGCCCAAACCCCGGCAGCTACGAGCAGTACTTC.